This is a list of T cell receptor beta chains from one sample in a study of neoadjuvant nivolumab and ipilimumab in lung cancer. The assay was immunoSEQ multiplex PCR, and TCRdb's table has in-frame clones only and misses some. The sample has 7,000 to 8,500 clones; around nine tenths are singletons. The sequences come from tumor tissue, collected after neoadjuvant nivolumab, alone or with ipilimumab, at or shortly before surgery. These receptors came from an adult with non-small cell lung cancer. Some clones in this sample may be carry-over from other donors' samples. CDR3s include the opening cysteine and the closing phenylalanine or tryptophan. A D gene is named only where the DNA matches it firmly. Clone size, where shown, is once, few, many, or a class for clones that have expanded.

j_call,clone_size,d_call,v_call,cdr3_aa,cdr3_nt
TRBJ1-1,few,TRBD1,TRBV4-1,CASSQGADRIKAFF,TGCGCCAGCAGCCAAGGGGCGGACAGGATAAAAGCTTTCTTT
TRBJ2-7,NA,NA,TRBV5-1,CASSLRGGSYEQYF,TGCGCCAGCAGCTTGAGGGGGGGCTCCTACGAGCAGTACTTC
TRBJ2-5,NA,TRBD2,TRBV19,CASSSRTSGEETQYF,TGTGCCAGTAGTTCTAGGACTAGCGGGGAAGAGACCCAGTACTTC
TRBJ2-7,NA,TRBD2,TRBV11-2,CASSYRTSGRALEQYF,TGTGCCAGCAGCTACAGGACTAGCGGGAGAGCGTTGGAGCAGTACTTC
TRBJ1-5,NA,NA,TRBV27,CASRRSFANNQPQHF,TGTGCCAGCAGGCGTTCCTTTGCTAACAATCAGCCCCAGCATTTT
TRBJ1-1,NA,NA,TRBV2,CASSKQGWRVNEAFF,TGTGCCAGCAGCAAACAGGGATGGAGGGTCAATGAAGCTTTCTTT
TRBJ1-2,NA,TRBD1,TRBV30,CAWRGGTGGRTTF,TGTGCCTGGAGAGGCGGGACAGGCGGACGCACCACCTTC
TRBJ2-3,NA,NA,TRBV5-5,CASSLVQGETDTQYF,TGTGCCAGCAGCTTGGTACAGGGCGAGACAGATACGCAGTATTTT
TRBJ2-3,NA,TRBD2,TRBV11-2,CASSSRPTSVDTQYF,TGTGCCAGCAGCTCCCGGCCCACTAGCGTTGATACGCAGTATTTT
TRBJ2-7,NA,NA,TRBV7-6,CASSPGPNYEQYF,TGTGCCAGCAGCCCAGGCCCTAACTACGAGCAGTACTTC
TRBJ2-7,NA,NA,TRBV5-6,CASSLETGPSSYEQYF,TGTGCCAGCAGCTTGGAAACCGGGCCGAGCTCCTACGAGCAGTACTTC
TRBJ2-1,NA,TRBD1,TRBV4-3,CASSLPGQGQFF,TGCGCCAGCAGCCTTCCGGGACAGGGGCAGTTCTTC
TRBJ1-2,few,NA,TRBV2,CASSERQVNYGYTF,TGTGCCAGCAGTGAGAGGCAGGTGAACTATGGCTACACCTTC
TRBJ2-3,NA,NA,TRBV20-1,CSARVGDTQYF,TGCAGTGCTAGAGTTGGGGATACGCAGTATTTT
TRBJ1-2,NA,NA,TRBV19,CASSPNPLYGYTF,TGTGCCTCCTCCCCTAACCCCCTCTATGGCTACACCTTC
TRBJ2-3,NA,TRBD2,TRBV5-1,CASSPATSGVGDTQYF,TGCGCCAGCAGCCCCGCGACTAGCGGGGTCGGAGATACGCAGTATTTT
TRBJ2-1,NA,TRBD2,TRBV7-9,CASSILAAAYNEQFF,TGTGCCAGCAGCATACTAGCGGCTGCCTACAATGAGCAGTTCTTC
TRBJ2-3,NA,TRBD1,TRBV4-2,CASSQEQGAGDTQYF,TGTGCCAGCAGCCAAGAACAGGGGGCGGGAGATACGCAGTATTTT
TRBJ2-7,NA,TRBD2,TRBV4-3,CASSQAYRLASEQYF,TGCGCCAGCAGCCAAGCTTACAGACTAGCATCCGAGCAGTACTTC
TRBJ2-7,NA,NA,TRBV29-1,CSVRDGSYEQYF,TGCAGCGTCCGGGACGGTTCCTACGAGCAGTACTTC
TRBJ1-1,NA,NA,TRBV7-9,CASSLVGPAEAFF,TGTGCCAGCAGCTTAGTAGGCCCCGCTGAAGCTTTCTTT
TRBJ2-2,NA,NA,TRBV10-1,CATRSSNTGELFF,TGCGCCACGAGGTCATCAAACACCGGGGAGCTGTTTTTT
TRBJ1-1,NA,NA,TRBV7-6,CASSLRTANTEAFF,TGTGCCAGCAGCCTAAGGACAGCGAACACTGAAGCTTTCTTT
TRBJ1-1,NA,TRBD1,TRBV10-3,CAIRDRGNTEAFF,TGTGCCATCAGGGACAGGGGGAACACTGAAGCTTTCTTT
TRBJ1-2,NA,NA,TRBV6-5,CASSYLGGDYGYTF,TGTGCCAGCAGTTATTTAGGGGGGGACTATGGCTACACCTTC
TRBJ1-3,NA,NA,TRBV5-1,CASSVSSSGNTIYF,TGCGCCAGCAGCGTCAGCAGCTCTGGAAACACCATATATTTT
TRBJ2-7,NA,TRBD1,TRBV7-9,CASSLPGQGYEQYF,TGTGCCAGCAGCTTGCCGGGACAGGGATACGAGCAGTACTTC
TRBJ1-1,NA,NA,TRBV29-1,CSVGSGIRTEAFF,TGCAGCGTTGGTTCAGGGATACGGACTGAAGCTTTCTTT
TRBJ2-6,NA,TRBD1,TRBV18,CASSRRTGSSGANVLTF,TGTGCCAGCTCACGGAGGACAGGGAGCTCTGGGGCCAACGTCCTGACTTTC